Below, 32 T cell receptor beta chains from the same sample are listed, as sequenced in a study of T-cell memory formation after mild COVID-19 (dated by TCRdb to about 2021). Libraries came from 5' RACE. Sequenced on an Illumina NovaSeq 6000. TCRdb redid the processing of the public reads, applying fastp at Q25 and MiXCR, and retained in-frame beta chains. Under each unique CDR3 protein, matching rows form one entry showing the most common genes and DNA. Counted in this sample were about 250,000 distinct CDR3 sequences; approximately 15% of them appeared once. The top ten hold approximately 2.1% of the sample. The specimen was PBMCs or a T cell subset sorted from them (not recorded which). All receptors come from an adult woman who had mild COVID-19 (a few samples of this study predate the infection). The sample titles of this study are shuffled in the database, so cell type and time point are left out; the donor was told from shared clones.

The table lists this clonotype with a few counts. The rearrangement uses TRBV12-3 or TRBV12-4 and TRBJ1-2, with D perhaps TRBD1 (5 bases). Trimming cost V 2 bases and J 8 bases, with 12 bases left between them. The CDR3 consists of 13 residues. The CDR3 DNA reads as TGTGCCAGCAGTTTAACCAGGGCAAACGGCTACACCTTC. Amino acids: CASSLTRANGYTF.

This clonotype was detected only a few times. V and J are TRBV20-1 and TRBJ2-5; 10 bases are a match to TRBD2. CDR3 size: 14 residues. The ends lost 6 bases at V and 4 bases at J; junction bases unmatched: 8. Germline CDR1 reads DFQATT; CDR2 reads SNEGSKA (reference sequence). The CDR3 protein is CSASGGAFPETQYF. The CDR3 bases are TGCAGTGCCAGCGGGGGGGCCTTCCCAGAGACCCAGTACTTC.

The sample holds many counts of this clonotype. This rearrangement joins TRBV7-9 to TRBJ2-1; 7 bases agree with TRBD2. CDR1 is SEHNR, CDR2 FQNEAQ, per germline (reference sequence). This CDR3 spans 14 amino acids. Germline trimming cut 1 base from V and 7 bases from J; bases unmatched to any gene: 4. CDR3 sequence (DNA): TGTGCCAGCAGCTTAGAGGCTAGCGGTAATGAGCAGTTCTTC. Translating it yields CASSLEASGNEQFF.

This clonotype was counted many times. This chain joins TRBV7-8 and TRBJ2-3; TRBD1 matches 8 bases. CDR3 length: 15 amino acids. The trim removed 5 bases at V and 6 bases at J, leaving 10 bases unmatched. Germline CDR1 reads SGHVS; CDR2 reads FQNEAQ. The CDR3 DNA is TGTGCCAGCAGCATCGTTGGACAGGGCTCCGATACGCAGTATTTT. Translating gives CASSIVGQGSDTQYF.

This clonotype was counted between two and nine times. The genes are TRBV9 and TRBJ2-2; 7 bases map to TRBD1. The CDR3 runs 16 residues. The V gene end was trimmed by 0 bases and the J gene end by 0 bases; junction bases not matched to a gene: 2. Per the germline V gene, CDR1 is SGDLS and CDR2 is YYNGEE. The CDR3 here is CASSVEQGSNTGELFF. As DNA, the CDR3 is TGTGCCAGCAGCGTAGAACAGGGGTCGAACACCGGGGAGCTGTTTTTT.

At least ten counts were recorded for this clonotype. The chain couples TRBV6-6 to TRBJ2-1, with TRBD2 identical over 11 bases. The CDR3 extends over 16 amino acids. After removal of 6 bases from V and 0 bases from J, the junction contained 4 bases not matched to a gene. CDR1 is MNHNY and CDR2 is SVGAGI in the germline V gene (reference sequence). The CDR3, as DNA: TGTGCCAGCAGCCCAACTAGCGGGAGCTCCTACAATGAGCAGTTCTTC. It yields the protein CASSPTSGSSYNEQFF.

The J gene is TRBJ1-1, the V gene TRBV20-1; unclear D gene. This CDR3 comprises 12 residues. In germline, CDR1 is DFQATT, CDR2 SNEGSKA (reference sequence). CDR3: CRTAVQNTEAFF. In DNA form, the CDR3 reads TGCAGGACGGCTGTCCAGAACACTGAAGCTTTCTTT.

The chain combines TRBV12-3 or TRBV12-4 with TRBJ2-7, with TRBD2 identical over 8 bases. With V trimmed by 2 bases and J by 2 bases, 5 bases remained unmatched. The CDR3 length is 15 residues. This CDR3 is CASSLSGLVPYEQYF. DNA of the CDR3: TGTGCCAGCAGTTTATCGGGACTAGTCCCCTACGAGCAGTACTTC.

This clonotype was counted ten times or more. The chain links TRBV6-2 or TRBV6-3 to TRBJ1-5; TRBD1 might be the D (5 bases). CDR1 is MNHEY, CDR2 SVGEGT, per germline. This CDR3 contains 14 residues. The ends were cut back, 6 bases at V and 2 bases at J, with 11 bases in the middle. CDR3 in DNA: TGTGCCAGCAGATCACTACAGGGCAATCAGCCCCAGCATTTT. Residues: CASRSLQGNQPQHF.

This clonotype was seen a handful of times. This chain uses TRBV5-1 with TRBJ1-1, with 7 bases aligning to TRBD1. The CDR3 totals 14 residues. The ends lost 3 bases at V and 0 bases at J; junction bases unmatched: 2. Germline V gene sequence: CDR1 SGHRS, CDR2 YFSETQ. The chain's CDR3 is CASSWGQLNTEAFF. DNA of the CDR3: TGCGCCAGCAGCTGGGGACAGTTGAACACTGAAGCTTTCTTT.

This clonotype has just a few counts. V usage is TRBV7-6 and J usage is TRBJ2-2; D is perhaps TRBD1 or TRBD2 (7 bases each). Trimming left V 1 base short and J 9 bases short, with 15 bases between. Germline V gene sequence: CDR1 SGHVS, CDR2 FNYEAQ. This CDR3 is 15 amino acids long. The CDR3, as DNA: TGTGCCAGCAGCTTAGGGGACAGCGGGACGAGGGAGCTGTTTTTT. Its protein product is CASSLGDSGTRELFF.

This chain connects TRBV7-9 to TRBJ2-1, with D possibly being TRBD1 or TRBD2 (7 bases each). With 8 bases removed from V and 0 bases from J, the gap between germline ends came to 17 bases. CDR1 and CDR2 (germline): SEHNR, FQNEAQ (reference sequence). The CDR3 consists of 16 residues. The CDR3 bases are TGTGCCAGCGGTCTACGGGGGGACAGCTCCTACAATGAGCAGTTCTTC. It encodes CASGLRGDSSYNEQFF.

This clonotype turned up a few times. For the CDR3, the DNA is TGTGCCAGCTCACCCCGGGGACAGGCCTATGGCTACACCTTC. Translation: CASSPRGQAYGYTF. The chain employs TRBV18 and TRBJ1-2; the match to TRBD1 covers 8 bases. The germline gives CDR1 KGHSH, CDR2 LQKENI. This CDR3 has 14 amino acids. Trimming removed 3 bases from V and 4 bases from J; junction bases left unmatched: 4.

This sequence joins TRBV24-1 and TRBJ2-1; 7 bases are shared with TRBD2. The CDR3 sequence is 15 residues long. The V gene's germline CDR1 is KGHDR and CDR2 SFDVKD. Trimming at V came to 2 bases and at J to 7 bases, leaving 7 bases not matched to a gene. CDR3: CATSDSGGRRNEQFF. For the CDR3, the DNA is TGTGCCACCAGTGATTCCGGCGGGAGAAGGAATGAGCAGTTCTTC.

This chain joins TRBV18 and TRBJ1-1; 7 positions match TRBD1. V lost 2 bases, J lost 1 base, and 10 bases stayed unmatched. The V gene's germline CDR1 is KGHSH and CDR2 LQKENI. CDR3 length equals 17 residues. CDR3 protein: CASSPLSGDRANTEAFF. The CDR3 DNA reads as TGTGCCAGCTCACCATTATCAGGGGACAGAGCGAACACTGAAGCTTTCTTT.

The chain couples TRBV12-3 or TRBV12-4 to TRBJ1-5; 7 bases are shared with TRBD1. The length of the CDR3 is 16 residues. V trimming: 5 bases; J trimming: 6 bases; junction bases outside the gene matches: 13. The CDR3 DNA sequence: TGTGCCAGCAGTCCGCGCCCAGGGGGATCTATTCAGCCCCAGCATTTT. Protein product: CASSPRPGGSIQPQHF.

A few counts support this clonotype. The chain links TRBV2 to TRBJ2-7, with 10 bases aligning to TRBD1. The CDR3 has 13 amino acids. The V and J ends lost 8 bases and 4 bases, in that order; junction bases with no gene match: 5. Germline V CDR1 and CDR2: SNHLY, FYNNEI. This CDR3 reads CASQGQGIYEQYF. The CDR3 DNA is TGTGCCAGCCAGGGACAGGGGATATACGAGCAGTACTTC. The full variable domain, its missing parts supplied by reference TRBV2 and TRBJ2-7, is EPEVTQTPSHQVTQMGQEVILRCVPISNHLYFYWYRQILGQKVEFLVSFYNNEISEKSEIFDDQFSVERPDGSNFTLKIRSTKLEDSAMYFCASQGQGIYEQYFGPGTRLTVT.

This clonotype turned up a few times. The rearrangement uses TRBV5-1 and TRBJ1-5; 9 bases match TRBD1. CDR1 is SGHRS, CDR2 YFSETQ, per germline. The CDR3 loop spans 16 amino acids. V shed 0 bases and J 3 bases; nucleotides not matched to a gene: 4. The CDR3 region is CASSLGQGDFNQPQHF. CDR3 bases: TGCGCCAGCAGCTTGGGACAGGGGGACTTCAATCAGCCCCAGCATTTT.

The chain links TRBV5-1 to TRBJ2-7; TRBD1 matches 7 bases. Germline CDR1 reads SGHRS; CDR2 reads YFSETQ. CDR3 size: 14 residues. V gave up 3 bases and J gave up 1 base; unmatched junction bases: 4. The CDR3 reads CASSSKGQSYEQYF. DNA for the CDR3: TGCGCCAGCAGCTCCAAGGGACAGTCCTACGAGCAGTACTTC. Using reference TRBV5-1 and TRBJ2-7 for the parts outside the CDR3, the full variable domain is KAGVTQTPRYLIKTRGQQVTLSCSPISGHRSVSWYQQTPGQGLQFLFEYFSETQRNKGNFPGRFSGRQFSNSRSEMNVSTLELGDSALYLCASSSKGQSYEQYFGPGTRLTVT.

This clonotype has more than one count but fewer than ten. The rearrangement links TRBV27 to TRBJ2-5, with D possibly TRBD1 on 5 matching bases. Germline V gene lookup returns CDR1 MNHEY and CDR2 SMNVEV (reference sequence). The CDR3 length is 15 residues. V was trimmed by 3 bases and J by 4 bases, leaving 15 bases between them. In DNA, the CDR3 is TGTGCCAGCAGTTTTAAAGGGGCCTCCCGAGAGACCCAGTACTTC. Translation: CASSFKGASRETQYF.

Only a few counts were recorded for this clonotype. This chain joins TRBV29-1 and TRBJ2-7; D uncertain. Germline assignment: CDR1 SQVTM and CDR2 ANQGSEA. The CDR3 is 13 residues long. Trimming stripped 2 bases from V and 0 bases from J, with 8 bases between. In DNA, the CDR3 is TGCAGCGTTGAACTGGGAAGCTCCTACGAGCAGTACTTC. It yields the protein CSVELGSSYEQYF.

This clonotype was counted only a few times. This chain links TRBV24-1 with TRBJ2-1; 8 nucleotides align to TRBD2. The CDR3 extends over 18 amino acids. Germline V gene lookup returns CDR1 KGHDR and CDR2 SFDVKD. Trimming took 4 bases from V and 5 from J; bases not matched to a gene: 15. The CDR3 nucleotides are TGTGCCACCAGTGACCCTCCCGCGGGAGCGGGAGTCAACAATGAGCAGTTCTTC. Translating gives CATSDPPAGAGVNNEQFF.

This clonotype was recorded once. This may be a read error, as it is one base from a much larger clone. The J gene is TRBJ2-3, the V gene TRBV7-9; D not certain. The CDR3 runs to 11 residues. V lost 5 bases, J lost 4 bases, and 4 bases lay in between. In germline, CDR1 is SEHNR, CDR2 FQNEAQ (reference sequence). The CDR3 is CASSQPDTQYF. The CDR3 DNA sequence: TGTGCCAGCAGCCAACCAGATACGCAGTATTTT.

The chain has TRBV20-1 and TRBJ1-2; tentatively, D is TRBD1 (6 bases). The V end was cut by 5 bases, the J end by 0 bases, with 16 bases between. Germline V gene lookup returns CDR1 DFQATT and CDR2 SNEGSKA (reference sequence). The CDR3 extends over 15 amino acids. CDR3 residues: CSAPPGHKTNYGYTF. Here the CDR3 DNA reads TGCAGTGCTCCCCCGGGACACAAGACTAACTATGGCTACACCTTC.

The chain employs TRBV7-9 and TRBJ1-2; weak D call: TRBD1 (5 bases). The ends were cut back, 5 bases at V and 4 bases at J, with 11 bases in the middle. Germline V gene lookup returns CDR1 SEHNR and CDR2 FQNEAQ (reference sequence). The CDR3 loop spans 13 amino acids. The CDR3 loop reads CASSIQGGYGYTF. The CDR3 DNA reads TGTGCCAGCAGCATCCAGGGAGGCTATGGCTACACCTTC. Drawing the rest from reference TRBV7-9 and TRBJ1-2, the complete variable domain is DTGVSQNPRHKITKRGQNVTFRCDPISEHNRLYWYRQTLGQGPEFLTYFQNEAQLEKSRLLSDRFSAERPKGSFSTLEIQRTEQGDSAMYLCASSIQGGYGYTFGSGTRLTVV.

This clonotype was seen a few times. The genes are TRBV20-1 and TRBJ1-2; D is perhaps TRBD1 (5 bases). Germline assignment: CDR1 DFQATT and CDR2 SNEGSKA (reference sequence). CDR3 length: 14 amino acids. Trimming stripped 3 bases from V and 7 bases from J, with 18 bases between. In nucleotides, the CDR3 is TGCAGTGCTAGTAATGATGGGGGAATTGGTGGCTACACCTTC. It codes for CSASNDGGIGGYTF.

The rearrangement links TRBV21-1 to TRBJ2-7; TRBD1 reflects the table's D call only, with no check against the DNA. TRBV21-1 is tagged as a pseudogene. The CDR3 is 14 amino acids. The CDR3 here is CASTGGTALVGQYF. The CDR3 nucleotides are TGTGCCAGCACCGGGGGGACAGCCCTGGTCGGGCAGTACTTC.

V and J are TRBV12-3 or TRBV12-4 and TRBJ2-7, with D maybe TRBD2 (5 bases). Trimming stripped 5 bases from V and 4 bases from J, with 18 bases between. This CDR3 has 15 amino acids. The CDR3 region is CASSPPGIDSYEQYF. In DNA, the CDR3 is TGTGCCAGCAGTCCCCCCGGGATAGATTCATACGAGCAGTACTTC.

The rearrangement links TRBV7-9 to TRBJ1-2; a weak D match, TRBD1 (5 bases). There are 11 residues in the CDR3. Germline V lookup: CDR1 SEHNR, CDR2 FQNEAQ (reference sequence). The CDR3, as DNA: TGTCTCTCCGGGGACGGCTATGGCTACACCTTC. This gives the protein CLSGDGYGYTF.

The rearrangement uses TRBV15 and TRBJ2-3; 9 bases are shared with TRBD2. Germline V lookup: CDR1 LNHNV, CDR2 YYDKDF (reference sequence). J lost 6 bases, V lost 0 bases, and 7 bases had no gene match. The CDR3 consists of 16 residues. This CDR3 reads CATSRDVAGGPDTQYF. The DNA of the CDR3 is TGTGCCACCAGCAGAGATGTGGCGGGAGGGCCTGATACGCAGTATTTT.

The chain couples TRBV27 to TRBJ2-4, with 9 positions matching TRBD1. This CDR3 has 15 residues. Germline V CDR1 and CDR2: MNHEY, SMNVEV (reference sequence). V lost 10 bases and J lost 8; bases outside the gene matches: 15. The CDR3 is CATRDPGQGLHIQYF. CDR3 sequence (DNA): TGTGCCACCCGAGATCCGGGACAGGGTTTACACATTCAGTACTTC.

The J gene is TRBJ2-3, the V gene TRBV28, with TRBD2 matching over 11 bases. Germline V CDR1 and CDR2: MDHEN, SYDVKM. CDR3 length: 14 residues. V trimming: 6 bases; J trimming: 3 bases; junction bases outside the gene matches: 2. The CDR3 loop reads CASRTSGTTDTQYF. Written as DNA, the CDR3 is TGTGCCAGCAGGACTAGCGGGACAACAGATACGCAGTATTTT.